Shown below are 17 T cell receptor beta chains from a single sample sequenced in a study of a mutant IDH1 vaccine in newly diagnosed glioma. This table comes from immunoSEQ multiplex PCR, and its TCRdb copy is limited to in-frame clones, with some not included. The sample comprises 45,000 to 60,000 clones, about 91% of which are singletons, and 2.4% rests with the top ten. For these receptors, no antigen is known. The time point denotes: week 11, during vaccination. In every dose of vaccine, 300 ug of mutant IDH1 20-mer peptide was given alongside topical imiquimod. The sequencing here drew on PBMCs, taken from a glioma patient whose treatment included an IDH1 peptide vaccine. All receptors come from a man over 45 with glioma.

This sequence joins TRBV29-1 and TRBJ2-3; 8 bases map to TRBD2. The CDR3 covers 13 residues. Germline CDR1 reads SQVTM; CDR2 reads ANQGSEA. Unmatched junction bases numbered 3, after V lost 7 bases and J lost 0 bases. The CDR3 loop is CSATSGSTDTQYF. The CDR3 DNA reads as TGCAGCGCTACTAGCGGTAGCACAGATACGCAGTATTTT.

This clone was seen more than once but under ten times. The chain employs TRBV30 and TRBJ2-2; the match to TRBD1 covers 7 bases. After removal of 5 bases from V and 6 bases from J, the junction contained 3 bases not matched to a gene. Germline V lookup: CDR1 GTSNPN, CDR2 SVGIG (reference sequence). The CDR3 sequence is 12 residues long. CDR3 protein: CAWDRVAGELFF. The CDR3 DNA sequence: TGTGCCTGGGACAGGGTGGCCGGGGAGCTGTTTTTT.

The chain joins TRBV10-2 to TRBJ1-6; 11 nucleotides line up with TRBD1. Germline V gene data show CDR1 as WSHSY and CDR2 as SAAADI. The CDR3 covers 12 residues. Trimming removed 9 bases from V and 14 bases from J; junction bases left unmatched: 6. In DNA form, the CDR3 reads TGCGCCAGTGGGACAGGGGGAATATCCCTCCACTTT. Translated: CASGTGGISLHF.

The chain employs TRBV6-5 and TRBJ2-3; no firm D call. Germline assignment: CDR1 MNHEY and CDR2 SVGAGI. The CDR3 is 14 amino acids. V was shortened by 7 bases and J by 2 bases, with 13 bases between the two germline ends. CDR3 amino acids: CASTINHFTDTQYF. Here the CDR3 DNA reads TGTGCCAGCACAATCAACCACTTCACAGATACGCAGTATTTT.

The chain joins TRBV27 to TRBJ1-5; possible D gene TRBD1, 5 bases. Germline CDR1 is MNHEY and CDR2 is SMNVEV (reference sequence). V was pared by 5 bases and J by 0 bases, with 11 bases between. The CDR3 spans 15 residues. CDR3 coding DNA: TGTGCCAGCAGTCGGGAGGGGTATAGCAATCAGCCCCAGCATTTT. It yields the protein CASSREGYSNQPQHF.

The chain joins TRBV30 to TRBJ2-1; possible D gene TRBD2, 5 bases. The ends were cut back, 5 bases at V and 4 bases at J, with 12 bases in the middle. CDR3 length: 13 residues. The germline gives CDR1 GTSNPN, CDR2 SVGIG (reference sequence). The CDR3 spells CAWSLGEYNEQFF. The CDR3 DNA is TGTGCCTGGTCCCTCGGGGAATACAATGAGCAGTTCTTC.

V is TRBV7-2 and J is TRBJ2-7; 9 bases are a match to TRBD2. This CDR3 spans 15 amino acids. CDR1 is SGHTA and CDR2 is FQGNSA in the germline V gene. Trimming cost V 7 bases and J 3 bases; bases outside gene matches: 10. The CDR3 DNA follows: TGTGCCAGCACCTTGCGGACTAGCGAAAACTACGAGCAGTACTTC. It yields the protein CASTLRTSENYEQYF.

The V call is TRBV6-5, the J call TRBJ1-1; D remains unclear. This CDR3 comprises 15 residues. V was trimmed by 2 bases and J by 3 bases, leaving 13 bases between them. Germline V CDR1 and CDR2: MNHEY, SVGAGI. Here the CDR3 reads CASSYEAVLYTEAFF. The DNA of the CDR3 is TGTGCCAGCAGTTACGAGGCAGTATTATACACTGAAGCTTTCTTT.

This sequence joins TRBV5-1 and TRBJ2-7, with D possibly matching TRBD1 (5 bases). V was shortened by 1 base and J by 12 bases, with 23 bases between the two germline ends. Germline V gene data show CDR1 as SGHRS and CDR2 as YFSETQ. The CDR3 loop spans 15 amino acids. The CDR3 region has the DNA TGCGCCAGCAGCTTGCAGGGCAGTTCGTCCGTCCCTACGTACTTC. This translates into CASSLQGSSSVPTYF.

The gene calls are TRBV4-1 and TRBJ2-3, with D hard to call. Trimming removed 2 bases from V and 3 bases from J, with 6 bases in between. The germline gives CDR1 MGHRA, CDR2 YSYEKL. This CDR3 is built from 13 residues. CDR3 protein: CASSQRNTDTQYF. For the CDR3, the DNA is TGCGCCAGCAGCCAAAGGAATACAGATACGCAGTATTTT.

The rearrangement joins TRBV10-1 to TRBJ2-5; a weak D match, TRBD2 (6 bases). Germline lookup yields CDR1 WNHNN and CDR2 SYGVQD (reference sequence). With 0 bases removed from V and 1 base from J, the gap between germline ends came to 9 bases. CDR3 length equals 15 residues. CDR3 bases: TGCGCCAGCAGTGAGTCAGGCGGGGCCCAAGAGACCCAGTACTTC. It yields the protein CASSESGGAQETQYF.

The chain couples TRBV6-7 to TRBJ2-5; D tentatively reads TRBD1 or TRBD2 (6 bases each). TRBV6-7 is recorded as an ORF, its role being uncertain. The ends were cut back, 6 bases at V and 6 bases at J, with 17 bases in the middle. The CDR3 spans 14 residues. The CDR3 loop reads CASRSSRGGQTQYF. The CDR3 bases are TGTGCCAGCAGATCCTCCAGGGGAGGACAGACCCAGTACTTC.

The rearrangement uses TRBV29-1 and TRBJ2-7; TRBD2 matches 13 bases. V was pared by 5 bases and J by 3 bases, with 1 base of the junction left unmatched. The CDR3 runs to 13 residues. The germline gives CDR1 SQVTM, CDR2 ANQGSEA. The CDR3 region has the DNA TGCAGCGTTAGGACTAGCGGGAGCTACGAGCAGTACTTC. Encoded protein: CSVRTSGSYEQYF.

In its sample, this clone was seen once. The V gene is TRBV4-1, the J gene TRBJ2-2; D unresolved. Trimming took off 3 bases at V and 1 base at J, with 6 bases between the two ends. The CDR3 contains 14 residues. The germline CDR1 and CDR2 sequences are MGHRA and YSYEKL. CDR3 amino acids: CASSHRVNTGELFF. CDR3 nucleotide sequence: TGCGCCAGCAGCCACCGGGTGAACACCGGGGAGCTGTTTTTT.

V gene TRBV4-3 combines with J gene TRBJ2-3; 15 positions match TRBD2. The CDR3 totals 20 residues. Germline-derived CDR1 and CDR2 are LGHNA and YSLEER. Trimming removed 0 bases from V and 2 bases from J; junction bases left unmatched: 9. The CDR3 nucleotides are TGCGCCAGCAGCCAAGAACTTGGACTAGCGGGGGGGTCAAACACAGATACGCAGTATTTT. Translating gives CASSQELGLAGGSNTDTQYF.

This rearrangement joins TRBV19 to TRBJ2-2; D possibly corresponds to TRBD2 (6 bases). In germline, CDR1 is LNHDA, CDR2 SQIVND (reference sequence). Trimming stripped 6 bases from V and 0 bases from J, with 11 bases between. The CDR3 sequence is 15 residues long. The CDR3, as DNA: TGTGCCAGTAGAGGGACGGGGGCGAACACCGGGGAGCTGTTTTTT. Translating gives CASRGTGANTGELFF.

The V call is TRBV27, the J call TRBJ1-3; D unclear. CDR1 and CDR2 (germline): MNHEY, SMNVEV (reference sequence). With 3 bases removed from V and 4 bases from J, the gap between germline ends came to 7 bases. This CDR3 region has 13 residues. This chain's CDR3 is CASSFSTGNTIYF. As DNA, the CDR3 is TGTGCCAGCAGTTTTTCGACCGGAAACACCATATATTTT.